This is a list of T cell receptor beta chains from one sample in a study of shared clonotypes between healthy human individuals. TCRdb's copy holds only in-frame clones and misses some; the assay was immunoSEQ multiplex PCR. The profile shows millions of clones, approximately 95% of them singletons. Sequenced material: naive CD8+ T cells sorted from blood. The receptors here all came from a man aged 18-30 years in good health. Each CDR3 is given with its conserved first and last residue. The order of the fields is V gene, CDR3 length, J gene, clone size, D gene, CDR3 protein, CDR3 DNA. A D gene is named only where the DNA matches it firmly. Clone size, where shown, is once, few, many, or a class for clones that have expanded.

v_call: TRBV7-3
cdr3_length: 15
j_call: TRBJ2-7
clone_size: once
d_call: TRBD1
cdr3_aa: CASSPGQGVRYEQYF
cdr3_nt: TGTGCCAGCAGCCCTGGACAGGGGGTAAGGTACGAGCAGTACTTC

v_call: TRBV4-1
cdr3_length: 13
j_call: TRBJ2-7
clone_size: once
d_call: TRBD2
cdr3_aa: CASSALAGYEQYF
cdr3_nt: TGCGCCAGCAGCGCCCTAGCGGGGTACGAGCAGTACTTC

v_call: TRBV19
cdr3_length: 12
j_call: TRBJ1-1
clone_size: -
d_call: -
cdr3_aa: CASSYPGPEAFF
cdr3_nt: TGTGCCAGTAGTTACCCGGGGCCCGAAGCTTTCTTT

v_call: TRBV4-1
cdr3_length: 17
j_call: TRBJ2-2
clone_size: -
d_call: TRBD2
cdr3_aa: CASSQVPAGGITGELFF
cdr3_nt: TGCGCCAGCAGCCAAGTTCCGGCGGGGGGAATCACCGGGGAGCTGTTTTTT

v_call: TRBV4-1
cdr3_length: 16
j_call: TRBJ2-7
clone_size: -
d_call: -
cdr3_aa: CASRFRTSDGPYEQYF
cdr3_nt: TGCGCCAGCAGGTTCCGGACTTCGGACGGGCCCTACGAGCAGTACTTC

v_call: TRBV7-9
cdr3_length: 17
j_call: TRBJ2-1
clone_size: -
d_call: TRBD1
cdr3_aa: CASSPRWTGRTYNEQFF
cdr3_nt: TGTGCCAGCAGCCCGAGGTGGACAGGGCGGACCTACAATGAGCAGTTCTTC

v_call: TRBV5-1
cdr3_length: 17
j_call: TRBJ2-2
clone_size: once
d_call: TRBD2
cdr3_aa: CASSPGLAGPLSGELFF
cdr3_nt: TGCGCCAGCAGCCCGGGACTAGCGGGCCCGTTGTCCGGGGAGCTGTTTTTT

v_call: TRBV4-3
cdr3_length: 17
j_call: TRBJ2-7
clone_size: -
d_call: TRBD2
cdr3_aa: CASSQGSWRETAYEQYF
cdr3_nt: TGCGCCAGCAGCCAAGGTTCTTGGCGGGAGACCGCCTACGAGCAGTACTTC

v_call: TRBV13
cdr3_length: 21
j_call: TRBJ2-3
clone_size: once
d_call: TRBD2
cdr3_aa: CASSLGPRGLGSYPGTDTQYF
cdr3_nt: TGTGCCAGCAGCTTAGGCCCCAGGGGACTAGGCTCTTATCCGGGCACAGATACGCAGTATTTT

v_call: TRBV10-3
cdr3_length: 14
j_call: TRBJ1-1
clone_size: -
d_call: -
cdr3_aa: CAISSGTRNTEAFF
cdr3_nt: TGTGCCATCAGCTCCGGGACAAGGAACACTGAAGCTTTCTTT

v_call: TRBV30
cdr3_length: 14
j_call: TRBJ1-3
clone_size: once
d_call: -
cdr3_aa: CAWSPTGFGNTIYF
cdr3_nt: TGTGCCTGGAGTCCAACAGGGTTTGGAAACACCATATATTTT

v_call: TRBV25-1
cdr3_length: 11
j_call: TRBJ2-2
clone_size: few
d_call: -
cdr3_aa: CASSGTGELFF
cdr3_nt: TGTGCCAGCAGTGGGACCGGGGAGCTGTTTTTT

v_call: TRBV12-5
cdr3_length: 14
j_call: TRBJ1-1
clone_size: once
d_call: -
cdr3_aa: CASGSGQKSTEAFF
cdr3_nt: TGTGCTAGTGGTTCCGGTCAGAAAAGCACTGAAGCTTTCTTT

v_call: TRBV7-6
cdr3_length: 18
j_call: TRBJ2-2
clone_size: -
d_call: TRBD1
cdr3_aa: CASSLALMTGLDTGELFF
cdr3_nt: TGTGCCAGCAGCTTAGCGCTAATGACAGGGTTAGACACCGGGGAGCTGTTTTTT

v_call: TRBV6-5
cdr3_length: 14
j_call: TRBJ1-1
clone_size: once
d_call: -
cdr3_aa: CASIGSGAGTEAFF
cdr3_nt: TGTGCCAGTATTGGGTCGGGGGCTGGTACTGAAGCTTTCTTT

v_call: TRBV12-2
cdr3_length: 17
j_call: TRBJ1-2
clone_size: -
d_call: -
cdr3_aa: CASRLARWGKIYYGYTF
cdr3_nt: TGTGCAAGTCGCTTAGCGCGTTGGGGAAAGATTTACTATGGCTACACCTTC

v_call: TRBV5-6
cdr3_length: 15
j_call: TRBJ2-2
clone_size: once
d_call: -
cdr3_aa: CASSLATHGPGELFF
cdr3_nt: TGTGCCAGCAGCTTGGCCACCCATGGCCCCGGGGAGCTGTTTTTT

v_call: TRBV13
cdr3_length: 15
j_call: TRBJ1-1
clone_size: -
d_call: TRBD1
cdr3_aa: CASSSDRGRFTEAFF
cdr3_nt: TGTGCCAGCAGCTCGGACAGGGGGCGTTTCACTGAAGCTTTCTTT

v_call: TRBV5-4
cdr3_length: 15
j_call: TRBJ1-5
clone_size: -
d_call: -
cdr3_aa: CASSLGAGPNQPQHF
cdr3_nt: TGTGCCAGCAGCTTGGGGGCAGGGCCCAATCAGCCCCAGCATTTT

v_call: TRBV13
cdr3_length: 13
j_call: TRBJ1-1
clone_size: -
d_call: -
cdr3_aa: CASSLSMNTEAFF
cdr3_nt: TGTGCCAGCAGCTTAAGCATGAACACTGAAGCTTTCTTT

v_call: TRBV5-4
cdr3_length: 15
j_call: TRBJ2-4
clone_size: -
d_call: TRBD1
cdr3_aa: CASSAISDRGYIQYF
cdr3_nt: TGTGCCAGCAGCGCAATATCCGACAGGGGGTACATTCAGTACTTC

v_call: TRBV7-6
cdr3_length: 19
j_call: TRBJ2-7
clone_size: -
d_call: TRBD1
cdr3_aa: CASSLPPREDRVSSYEQYF
cdr3_nt: TGTGCCAGCAGCTTACCCCCTAGAGAGGACAGGGTAAGCTCCTACGAGCAGTACTTC

v_call: TRBV9
cdr3_length: 13
j_call: TRBJ2-7
clone_size: -
d_call: -
cdr3_aa: CASSSSGHDEQYF
cdr3_nt: TGTGCCAGCAGTTCATCGGGACACGACGAGCAGTACTTC

v_call: TRBV2
cdr3_length: 16
j_call: TRBJ2-5
clone_size: -
d_call: TRBD2
cdr3_aa: CASSPRTSGGQETQYF
cdr3_nt: TGTGCCAGCAGTCCAAGGACTAGCGGAGGTCAAGAGACCCAGTACTTC

v_call: TRBV5-6
cdr3_length: 12
j_call: TRBJ2-7
clone_size: -
d_call: -
cdr3_aa: CASSFYTYEQYF
cdr3_nt: TGTGCCAGCAGCTTTTACACCTACGAGCAGTACTTC

v_call: TRBV2
cdr3_length: 16
j_call: TRBJ1-4
clone_size: -
d_call: TRBD1
cdr3_aa: CASSEDEGTVEEKLFF
cdr3_nt: TGTGCCAGCAGTGAAGATGAAGGGACAGTAGAAGAAAAACTGTTTTTT

v_call: TRBV5-1
cdr3_length: 16
j_call: TRBJ2-2
clone_size: -
d_call: -
cdr3_aa: CASSLALGTVTGELFF
cdr3_nt: TGCGCCAGCAGCTTGGCGCTCGGGACGGTAACCGGGGAGCTGTTTTTT

v_call: TRBV5-1
cdr3_length: 14
j_call: TRBJ2-7
clone_size: -
d_call: TRBD2
cdr3_aa: CASAASGGAYEQYF
cdr3_nt: TGCGCCAGCGCCGCTAGCGGGGGGGCCTACGAGCAGTACTTC

v_call: TRBV5-4
cdr3_length: 15
j_call: TRBJ2-7
clone_size: -
d_call: -
cdr3_aa: CASSNPSTEGYEQYF
cdr3_nt: TGTGCCAGCAGCAACCCTTCGACCGAAGGATACGAGCAGTACTTC

v_call: TRBV7-2
cdr3_length: 13
j_call: TRBJ2-5
clone_size: -
d_call: -
cdr3_aa: CASSLVQQETQYF
cdr3_nt: TGTGCCAGCAGCTTAGTGCAACAAGAGACCCAGTACTTC

v_call: TRBV7-2
cdr3_length: 14
j_call: TRBJ1-4
clone_size: -
d_call: -
cdr3_aa: CASSQDSGIEKLFF
cdr3_nt: TGTGCCAGCAGCCAGGACAGCGGGATTGAAAAACTGTTTTTT

v_call: TRBV5-6
cdr3_length: 16
j_call: TRBJ1-4
clone_size: -
d_call: -
cdr3_aa: CASSLPPGVDGEKLFF
cdr3_nt: TGTGCCAGCAGCTTGCCCCCGGGGGTTGACGGTGAAAAACTGTTTTTT

v_call: TRBV4-3
cdr3_length: 17
j_call: TRBJ2-3
clone_size: -
d_call: TRBD1
cdr3_aa: CASSQAWTGPLTDTQYF
cdr3_nt: TGCGCCAGCAGCCAAGCTTGGACAGGGCCCCTCACAGATACGCAGTATTTT

v_call: TRBV7-9
cdr3_length: 13
j_call: TRBJ2-7
clone_size: -
d_call: -
cdr3_aa: CASSSQEIYEQYF
cdr3_nt: TGTGCCAGCAGTTCACAGGAAATCTACGAGCAGTACTTC

v_call: TRBV4-1
cdr3_length: 16
j_call: TRBJ1-6
clone_size: -
d_call: -
cdr3_aa: CASSQDRAEYNSPLHF
cdr3_nt: TGCGCCAGCAGCCAAGATCGGGCAGAGTATAATTCACCCCTCCACTTT

v_call: TRBV19
cdr3_length: 15
j_call: TRBJ1-1
clone_size: -
d_call: TRBD1
cdr3_aa: CASTTGTGGLTEAFF
cdr3_nt: TGTGCCAGTACTACCGGGACAGGAGGGCTCACTGAAGCTTTCTTT

v_call: TRBV4-1
cdr3_length: 16
j_call: TRBJ2-3
clone_size: -
d_call: -
cdr3_aa: CASSQGTGIYTDTQYF
cdr3_nt: TGCGCCAGCAGCCAAGGAACAGGGATATACACAGATACGCAGTATTTT

v_call: TRBV10-2
cdr3_length: 13
j_call: TRBJ1-4
clone_size: -
d_call: TRBD1
cdr3_aa: CASSGGQAEKLFF
cdr3_nt: TGCGCCAGCAGTGGGGGACAGGCTGAAAAACTGTTTTTT

v_call: TRBV4-1
cdr3_length: 17
j_call: TRBJ2-3
clone_size: -
d_call: TRBD1
cdr3_aa: CASSQEGTGLYTDTQYF
cdr3_nt: TGCGCCAGCAGCCAAGAGGGGACAGGGCTCTACACAGATACGCAGTATTTT

v_call: TRBV29-1
cdr3_length: 14
j_call: TRBJ2-3
clone_size: -
d_call: TRBD1
cdr3_aa: CSVAGTGVLDTQYF
cdr3_nt: TGCAGCGTGGCCGGGACAGGGGTATTAGATACGCAGTATTTT

v_call: TRBV4-3
cdr3_length: 16
j_call: TRBJ1-1
clone_size: -
d_call: -
cdr3_aa: CASSQDSGGPNTEAFF
cdr3_nt: TGCGCCAGCAGCCAAGATTCGGGCGGGCCGAACACTGAAGCTTTCTTT

v_call: TRBV6-5
cdr3_length: 16
j_call: TRBJ2-3
clone_size: once
d_call: -
cdr3_aa: CASSYSFRGHTDTQYF
cdr3_nt: TGTGCCAGCAGTTACTCTTTCCGGGGCCACACAGATACGCAGTATTTT

v_call: TRBV28
cdr3_length: 13
j_call: TRBJ2-7
clone_size: -
d_call: -
cdr3_aa: CASTIGAHNEQYF
cdr3_nt: TGTGCCAGCACTATCGGGGCCCACAACGAGCAGTACTTC

v_call: TRBV7-6
cdr3_length: 15
j_call: TRBJ1-4
clone_size: -
d_call: -
cdr3_aa: CASRFDPGTNEKLFF
cdr3_nt: TGTGCCAGCAGGTTTGATCCGGGGACTAATGAAAAACTGTTTTTT

v_call: TRBV5-4
cdr3_length: 14
j_call: TRBJ2-6
clone_size: -
d_call: -
cdr3_aa: CASRSLRGANVLTF
cdr3_nt: TGTGCCAGCAGGTCATTGAGGGGGGCCAACGTCCTGACTTTC

v_call: TRBV7-9
cdr3_length: 14
j_call: TRBJ1-4
clone_size: -
d_call: -
cdr3_aa: CASSPGLGGEKLFF
cdr3_nt: TGTGCCAGCAGCCCAGGACTGGGAGGTGAAAAACTGTTTTTT

v_call: TRBV19
cdr3_length: 15
j_call: TRBJ1-1
clone_size: -
d_call: TRBD1
cdr3_aa: CASSTDRAPNTEAFF
cdr3_nt: TGTGCCAGTAGTACGGACAGGGCACCCAACACTGAAGCTTTCTTT

v_call: TRBV4-3
cdr3_length: 14
j_call: TRBJ2-3
clone_size: -
d_call: -
cdr3_aa: CASSQWGPPDTQYF
cdr3_nt: TGCGCCAGCAGCCAATGGGGGCCCCCAGATACGCAGTATTTT

v_call: TRBV4-1
cdr3_length: 17
j_call: TRBJ1-4
clone_size: -
d_call: TRBD1
cdr3_aa: CASSQESLAGGSEKLFF
cdr3_nt: TGCGCCAGCAGCCAAGAATCCCTGGCAGGGGGCAGTGAAAAACTGTTTTTT

v_call: TRBV14
cdr3_length: 13
j_call: TRBJ2-7
clone_size: once
d_call: TRBD1
cdr3_aa: CASSHGQVYEQYF
cdr3_nt: TGTGCCAGCAGCCATGGACAGGTTTACGAGCAGTACTTC